This TCR beta chain stems from a study of sequential checkpoint blockade in melanoma. The treatment: randomized to nivolumab then ipilimumab (arm A) or the reverse (arm B). CDR1 is LNHDA and CDR2 is SQIVND in the germline V gene (reference sequence). V lost 7 bases and J lost 2, with 9 bases in between. The CDR3 spans 14 residues. Study conclusions and caveats: For nivolumab-first patients, baseline tumor clonality was associated with response.

Assay used: immunoSEQ multiplex PCR; TCRdb lists only in-frame clones, some missing. The sample comprises thousands of clones, about 28% of which are singletons, and approximately 5.9% rests with the top ten. Notes on this clone: Its matching antigen is unknown.

Sequences were derived from tumor tissue (inferred from file names), sampled from a patient given nivolumab and ipilimumab in sequence. The chain combines TRBV19 with TRBJ2-6; D is unclear. The source is a human donor with melanoma. CDR3 loop: CASTGPPGANVLTF. Here the CDR3 DNA reads TGTGCCAGTACTGGACCCCCTGGGGCCAACGTCCTGACTTTC.